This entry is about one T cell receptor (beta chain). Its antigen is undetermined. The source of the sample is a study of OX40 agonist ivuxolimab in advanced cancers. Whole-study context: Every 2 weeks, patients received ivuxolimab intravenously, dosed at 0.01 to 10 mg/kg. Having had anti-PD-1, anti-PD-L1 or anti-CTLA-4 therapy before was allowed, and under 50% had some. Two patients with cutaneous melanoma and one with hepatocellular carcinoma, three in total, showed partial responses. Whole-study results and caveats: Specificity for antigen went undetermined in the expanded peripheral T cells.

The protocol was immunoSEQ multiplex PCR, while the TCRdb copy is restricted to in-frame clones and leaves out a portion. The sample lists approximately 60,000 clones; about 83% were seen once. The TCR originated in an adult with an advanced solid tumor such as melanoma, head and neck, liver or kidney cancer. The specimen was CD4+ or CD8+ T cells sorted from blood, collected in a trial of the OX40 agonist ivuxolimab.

The CDR3 spells CASSLGTQDNEQFF. CDR3 sequence (DNA): TGCGCCAGCAGCTTGGGGACACAGGACAATGAGCAGTTCTTC. The chain carries TRBV5-1 and TRBJ2-7; D might be TRBD1 (5 bases). The J call may be faulty, since TRBJ2-1 better matches the DNA end. The germline gives CDR1 SGHRS, CDR2 YFSETQ. There are 14 residues in the CDR3.